This T cell receptor (beta chain) was captured by sequencing in a study of CD8+ T cells in alopecia areata. This clone was observed a few times. Germline trimming cut 6 bases from V and 4 bases from J; bases unmatched to any gene: 7. Germline values: CDR1 SGHRS, CDR2 YFSETQ. This CDR3 is built from 15 residues. Specified treatment: oral pan-JAK inhibitor, 5-10 mg twice daily. Alopecia areata patients provided lesional scalp punch biopsies and peripheral blood, both collected for the study. cDNA reverse transcribed from extracted RNA served as the sequencing template. Profiling relied on immunoSEQ multiplex PCR, and the TCRdb table lists in-frame clones only, not all of them. This sample has about 6,400 clones, with around 65% found just once.

The chain uses TRBV5-1 and TRBJ2-1, with 10 bases that match TRBD2. The clonotype comes from a human donor with alopecia areata. The sequenced sample was skin, obtained at week 4, from a patient treated with tofacitinib. In DNA form, the CDR3 reads TGCGCCAGCACCTCGGGGACTAGCGTGTACAATGAGCAGTTCTTC. It is translated as CASTSGTSVYNEQFF.